These 27 T cell receptor beta chains were sequenced from one sample in a study of cytomegalovirus exposure and HLA in healthy donors. 13 Jbeta primers and 60 Vbeta primers were used for the PCR. Only in-frame clones appear in the TCRdb table, and some are missing; sequencing was by immunoSEQ multiplex PCR. The table includes about 99,000 clones, approximately 81% detected once. Sequencing was carried out using PBMCs. Source of these receptors: a male donor in good health and CMV-seropositive.

The chain joins TRBV6-5 to TRBJ1-1; tentatively, D is TRBD1 (5 bases). The CDR3 length is 14 residues. Per germline, CDR1 MNHEY and CDR2 SVGAGI. The germline V and J ends were trimmed by 2 bases and 1 base, with 8 bases remaining between them. CDR3 residues: CASSYVGPNTEAFF. CDR3 in DNA: TGTGCCAGCAGTTACGTGGGGCCGAACACTGAAGCTTTCTTT.

V is TRBV5-1 and J is TRBJ2-1; TRBD1 matches 7 bases. This CDR3 is 15 amino acids long. Trimming cost V 4 bases and J 8 bases; bases outside gene matches: 12. The germline V gene encodes CDR1 SGHRS and CDR2 YFSETQ. Here the CDR3 reads CASSTGQFTIDEQFF. The CDR3 coding sequence is TGCGCCAGCAGCACGGGACAGTTCACAATTGATGAGCAGTTCTTC.

The rearrangement links TRBV4-1 to TRBJ1-2; 8 nucleotides match TRBD1. With V trimmed by 1 base and J by 2 bases, 3 bases remained unmatched. The CDR3 runs 15 residues. CDR1 and CDR2 (germline): MGHRA, YSYEKL. CDR3: CASSQGQGANYGYTF. As DNA, the CDR3 is TGCGCCAGCAGCCAAGGGCAGGGGGCGAACTATGGCTACACCTTC.

The chain couples TRBV7-9 to TRBJ2-5; 7 nucleotides line up with TRBD1. The germline CDR1 and CDR2 sequences are SEHNR and FQNEAQ (reference sequence). V dropped 4 bases and J dropped 5; count of bases not matched to a gene: 7. This CDR3 is 14 amino acids long. The chain's CDR3 is CASSSAGGRETQYF. The CDR3 bases are TGTGCCAGCAGCTCCGCAGGGGGTAGGGAGACCCAGTACTTC.

The chain uses TRBV6-5 and TRBJ1-1; possibly TRBD1 for D (6 bases). Germline CDR1 MNHEY, CDR2 SVGAGI. V shed 0 bases and J shed 0 bases, with 11 bases lying between them. The CDR3 is 16 residues long. The CDR3 nucleotides are TGTGCCAGCAGTTACTCGGCCGGACAGATGAACACTGAAGCTTTCTTT. Protein sequence: CASSYSAGQMNTEAFF.

The V call is TRBV11-2, the J call TRBJ1-5; D is possibly TRBD1 (5 bases). This CDR3 comprises 18 residues. Trimming left V 5 bases short and J 0 bases short, with 20 bases between. Germline values: CDR1 SGHAT, CDR2 FQNNGV. The CDR3 sequence: CASSPGAPFGGSNQPQHF. The CDR3 DNA reads TGTGCCAGCAGCCCTGGGGCTCCGTTCGGGGGTAGCAATCAGCCCCAGCATTTT.

The chain is built from TRBV4-1 and TRBJ2-2; 8 nucleotides agree with TRBD2. The CDR3 runs to 17 residues. J gave up 1 base and V 1 base, and 5 bases lay outside the gene matches. CDR1 and CDR2 from the germline V gene are MGHRA and YSYEKL. CDR3 amino acids: CASSQGRAGGNTGELFF. For the CDR3, the DNA is TGCGCCAGCAGCCAAGGTCGCGCGGGGGGGAACACCGGGGAGCTGTTTTTT.

This clone has just one count. The chain combines TRBV7-3 with TRBJ2-1; the match to TRBD2 covers 9 bases. V gave up 5 bases and J gave up 0 bases; unmatched junction bases: 5. Germline CDR1 is SGHTA and CDR2 is FQGTGA. This CDR3 is 16 amino acids long. The CDR3 DNA is TGTGCCAGCAGCCCTTTTAGCGGGAGCTCCTACAATGAGCAGTTCTTC. Translating gives CASSPFSGSSYNEQFF.

This rearrangement joins TRBV30 to TRBJ2-1, with 10 bases identical to TRBD2. This CDR3 has 12 residues. The germline V gene encodes CDR1 GTSNPN and CDR2 SVGIG (reference sequence). Trimming removed 5 bases from V and 8 bases from J; junction bases left unmatched: 3. The CDR3 region is CAWASGGDEQFF. CDR3 nucleotide sequence: TGTGCCTGGGCAAGCGGGGGGGATGAGCAGTTCTTC.

The V gene is TRBV6-1, the J gene TRBJ2-3, with TRBD2 identical over 9 bases. Trimming took 6 bases from V and 4 from J; bases not matched to a gene: 8. Per germline, CDR1 MNHNS and CDR2 SASEGT. The CDR3 contains 15 residues. The CDR3 DNA reads TGTGCCAGCAGCCTTGGACTAGCGAACGCAGATACGCAGTATTTT. Its protein product is CASSLGLANADTQYF.

V usage is TRBV12-5 and J usage is TRBJ2-5, with 9 bases that match TRBD1. The V segment lost 2 bases and the J segment 3 bases; nucleotides outside the gene matches: 7. The CDR3 sequence is 16 residues long. Germline V gives CDR1 LGHNT, CDR2 FRNRAP. DNA of the CDR3: TGTGCTAGTGGTTTGACCGGGACAGGGAGGGAAGAGACCCAGTACTTC. It codes for CASGLTGTGREETQYF.

The rearrangement uses TRBV29-1 and TRBJ2-3, with TRBD2 matching over 10 bases. Germline V gene lookup returns CDR1 SQVTM and CDR2 ANQGSEA. With V trimmed by 8 bases and J by 2 bases, 7 bases remained unmatched. The CDR3 runs 14 residues. In DNA, the CDR3 is TGCAGCTACATCAGCGGGGGGGCCACAGATACGCAGTATTTT. The encoded protein is CSYISGGATDTQYF.

Written as DNA, the CDR3 is TGTGCCACCAGTAGCCTGAGATCGGATACGCAGTATTTT. This gives the protein CATSSLRSDTQYF. This rearrangement joins TRBV15 to TRBJ2-3; no reliable D call. Trimming pared 6 bases from V and 6 bases from J, leaving 13 bases between. CDR1 and CDR2 from the germline V gene are LNHNV and YYDKDF (reference sequence). The CDR3 extends over 13 amino acids. Supplemented by reference TRBV15 and TRBJ2-3, the full variable domain reads DAMVIQNPRYQVTQFGKPVTLSCSQTLNHNVMYWYQQKSSQAPKLLFHYYDKDFNNEADTPDNFQSRRPNTSFCFLDIRSPGLGDTAMYLCATSSLRSDTQYFGPGTRLTVL.

This clone appeared a single time. The chain has TRBV30 and TRBJ2-7, with 7 nucleotides matching TRBD2. V dropped 3 bases and J dropped 7; count of bases not matched to a gene: 6. The CDR3 has 12 residues. Germline V gives CDR1 GTSNPN, CDR2 SVGIG (reference sequence). CDR3 loop: CAWRGGTGEQYF. The CDR3, as DNA: TGTGCCTGGAGGGGAGGGACGGGGGAGCAGTACTTC. Full variable domain (missing parts from reference TRBV30 and TRBJ2-7): SQTIHQWPATLVQPVGSPLSLECTVEGTSNPNLYWYRQAAGRGLQLLFYSVGIGQISSEVPQNLSASRPQDRQFILSSKKLLLSDSGFYLCAWRGGTGEQYFGPGTRLTVT.

The V and J genes are TRBV18 and TRBJ2-7; TRBD1 agrees at 7 bases. The J segment lost 6 bases and the V segment lost 4 bases, leaving 21 bases of the junction unmatched. The V gene's germline CDR1 is KGHSH and CDR2 LQKENI. The CDR3 totals 18 residues. The CDR3 loop reads CASSRTTQDRSRIAEQYF. In DNA form, the CDR3 reads TGTGCCAGCTCACGGACAACCCAGGACAGGTCGAGGATCGCCGAGCAGTACTTC.

This clone came up a few times. The chain is built from TRBV6-4 and TRBJ2-6, with unresolved D. The CDR3 length is 14 residues. V lost 2 bases and J lost 2, with 4 bases in between. Per the germline V gene, CDR1 is MRHNA and CDR2 is SNTAGT. The CDR3 is CASSDRAGANVLTF. CDR3 coding DNA: TGTGCCAGCAGTGACAGAGCTGGGGCCAACGTCCTGACTTTC.

This clone was recorded a few times. This chain connects TRBV5-1 to TRBJ1-2, with 7 positions matching TRBD1. Germline V gene lookup returns CDR1 SGHRS and CDR2 YFSETQ. The CDR3 consists of 12 residues. J was trimmed by 8 bases and V by 5 bases; bases with no gene match: 6. CDR3 coding DNA: TGCGCCAGCAGGGAGGGGGCGCGAGGCTACACCTTC. This codes for CASREGARGYTF.

The rearrangement links TRBV19 to TRBJ2-5; D is perhaps TRBD2 (5 bases). The CDR3 loop spans 14 amino acids. The germline V gene encodes CDR1 LNHDA and CDR2 SQIVND (reference sequence). Trimming cost V 0 bases and J 5 bases, with 10 bases left between them. CDR3: CASSIDEGMETQYF. The DNA for the CDR3 is TGTGCCAGTAGTATAGACGAGGGCATGGAGACCCAGTACTTC.

V usage is TRBV19 and J usage is TRBJ1-1; TRBD1 matches at 8 bases. Trimming removed 3 bases from V and 0 bases from J; junction bases left unmatched: 9. Germline V CDR1 and CDR2: LNHDA, SQIVND (reference sequence). This CDR3 has 17 residues. CDR3 nucleotides: TGTGCCAGTAGTATCGACAGGGGTGCCCCGTTGAACACTGAAGCTTTCTTT. Encoded protein: CASSIDRGAPLNTEAFF.

This chain uses TRBV5-4 with TRBJ2-5, with TRBD2 matching 7 bases. Germline assignment: CDR1 SGHNT and CDR2 YYREEE (reference sequence). The trim removed 7 bases at V and 10 bases at J, leaving 25 bases unmatched. CDR3 length: 17 residues. In nucleotides, the CDR3 is TGTGCCAGCTCCGGGGGGATCCGAACCGGGACGGCGTCGAGCCAGTACTTC. Protein: CASSGGIRTGTASSQYF. Full variable domain (remainder filled in from reference TRBV5-4 and TRBJ2-5): ETGVTQSPTHLIKTRGQQVTLRCSSQSGHNTVSWYQQALGQGPQFIFQYYREEENGRGNFPPRFSGLQFPNYSSELNVNALELDDSALYLCASSGGIRTGTASSQYFGPGTRLLVL.

CDR3 sequence: CASSPWAGYEQYF. CDR3 DNA: TGTGCCAGCAGCCCTTGGGCCGGCTACGAGCAGTACTTC. V usage is TRBV6-5 and J usage is TRBJ2-7; D unresolved. The CDR3 has 13 residues. CDR1 and CDR2 from the germline V gene are MNHEY and SVGAGI. V lost 6 bases and J 3 bases, leaving 12 bases between the germline ends.

This clone appeared a few times. In DNA form, the CDR3 reads TGCGCCAGCAGCCAAGAGTGGACAGGGCTACAGCCCCAGCATTTT. This gives the protein CASSQEWTGLQPQHF. The chain carries TRBV4-1 and TRBJ1-5; TRBD1 matches 8 bases. The CDR3 extends over 15 amino acids. Trimming took 0 bases from V and 7 from J; bases not matched to a gene: 5. Looked up from germline, CDR1 is MGHRA and CDR2 is YSYEKL.

V and J are TRBV29-1 and TRBJ2-2, with D maybe TRBD1 (5 bases). Germline lookup yields CDR1 SQVTM and CDR2 ANQGSEA. The CDR3 has 14 residues. The germline V and J ends were trimmed by 5 bases and 0 bases, with 10 bases remaining between them. The CDR3 here is CSVTGQTNTGELFF. Written as DNA, the CDR3 is TGCAGCGTTACTGGACAAACGAACACCGGGGAGCTGTTTTTT.

The rearrangement uses TRBV5-1 and TRBJ1-2, with a possible D match to TRBD1 (6 bases). Trimming left V 4 bases short and J 8 bases short, with 15 bases between. There are 13 residues in the CDR3. Germline V gene data show CDR1 as SGHRS and CDR2 as YFSETQ. CDR3 amino acids: CASSKRAGGGYTF. CDR3 bases: TGCGCCAGCAGCAAAAGGGCGGGGGGCGGCTACACCTTC.

The chain uses TRBV6-6 and TRBJ1-4; 9 positions agree with TRBD1. The CDR3 loop spans 14 amino acids. V lost 6 bases and J lost 5; bases outside the gene matches: 4. Germline CDR1 reads MNHNY; CDR2 reads SVGAGI (reference sequence). CDR3 loop: CASRKTGGNEKLFF. DNA of the CDR3: TGTGCCAGCAGGAAGACAGGGGGAAATGAAAAACTGTTTTTT.

This rearrangement joins TRBV19 to TRBJ1-5; D might be TRBD1 (5 bases). Trimming took 6 bases from V and 0 from J, leaving 9 bases between them. The CDR3 is 14 amino acids. CDR1 and CDR2 (germline): LNHDA, SQIVND (reference sequence). The CDR3 coding sequence is TGTGCCAGTAGCTGGGGGGGTAGCAATCAGCCCCAGCATTTT. Protein sequence: CASSWGGSNQPQHF. Using reference TRBV19 and TRBJ1-5 for the parts outside the CDR3, the full variable domain is DGGITQSPKYLFRKEGQNVTLSCEQNLNHDAMYWYRQDPGQGLRLIYYSQIVNDFQKGDIAEGYSVSREKKESFPLTVTSAQKNPTAFYLCASSWGGSNQPQHFGDGTRLSIL.

In this sample, this clone turned up a few times. The V gene is TRBV4-1, the J gene TRBJ1-4, with TRBD1 identical over 7 bases. Germline trimming cut 2 bases from V and 7 bases from J; bases unmatched to any gene: 13. Germline V CDR1 and CDR2: MGHRA, YSYEKL. This CDR3 region has 17 residues. This CDR3 is CASSQPMGQWNGEKLFF. The CDR3 coding sequence is TGCGCCAGCAGCCAACCGATGGGACAGTGGAATGGTGAAAAACTGTTTTTT.